This T cell receptor beta chain emerged from a study of T cell responses to AZD1222 COVID-19 vaccine. Generated by immunoSEQ multiplex PCR, the TCRdb table keeps only in-frame clones and is missing some. Seen here are approximately 180,000 clones, roughly nine tenths observed once, and the top ten hold 1.5% to 2%. Sequencing was performed on peripheral blood, taken on day 0 of AZD1222 vaccination. The clonotype comes from an adult in good health.

This CDR3 reads CASSPRGESQYF. The CDR3 DNA reads TGTGCCAGCAGCCCCCGGGGGGAGTCCCAGTACTTC. The chain is built from TRBV5-6 and TRBJ2-5, with 7 bases lining up with TRBD2. The CDR3 runs to 12 residues. J was trimmed by 9 bases and V by 4 bases; bases with no gene match: 6. Germline values: CDR1 SGHDT, CDR2 YYEEEE.